This T cell receptor (beta chain) was identified in a study of CD8 T cell repertoires and HIV-1 epitope variants. In the study overall: Autologous T cell-negative cells served as antigen-presenting cells in equal numbers. T cells were cultured for less than eleven days with cytokines added on days 3 and 7. Separate from the cultures, 1M uncultured T cells served as baseline. The study, taken as a whole, reports: Under 10 antigen-specific TCR beta clonotypes were found; five to seven seemed cross-reactive to variants.

Here immunoSEQ multiplex PCR was the method, and the copy in TCRdb shows in-frame clones only, minus some. The sample consists of some 4,000 clones, just over 65% of them appearing once. The CDR3 contains 14 residues. The V gene's germline CDR1 is MGHDK and CDR2 SYGVNS. V was clipped by 8 bases and J by 6 bases; unmatched bases: 9. A note on this clone: Its antigen remains unknown.

Material for sequencing was cultured CD8+ T cells derived from PBMCs. The origin of this receptor is a male donor with HIV. J is TRBJ1-2 and V is TRBV25-1; TRBD1 matches at 10 bases. The CDR3 DNA follows: TGTGCCAGCCGTCGCCCCGGGACAGGGGATGGCTACACCTTC. Amino acid sequence: CASRRPGTGDGYTF.